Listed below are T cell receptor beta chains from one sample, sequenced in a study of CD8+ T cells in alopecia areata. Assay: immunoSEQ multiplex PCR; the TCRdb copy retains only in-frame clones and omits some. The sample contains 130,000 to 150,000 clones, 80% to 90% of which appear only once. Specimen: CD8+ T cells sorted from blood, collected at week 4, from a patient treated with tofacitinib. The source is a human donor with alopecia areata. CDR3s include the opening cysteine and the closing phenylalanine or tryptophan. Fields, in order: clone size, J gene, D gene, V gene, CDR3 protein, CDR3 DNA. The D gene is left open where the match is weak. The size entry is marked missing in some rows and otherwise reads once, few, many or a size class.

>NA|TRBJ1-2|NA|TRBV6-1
CASSASPGMRVASGYTF
TGTGCCAGCAGTGCCAGCCCTGGGATGAGGGTCGCGAGTGGCTACACCTTC
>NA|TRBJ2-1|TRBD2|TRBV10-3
CAISDPSTSGVKGEQFF
TGTGCCATCAGTGACCCCTCGACTAGCGGGGTAAAGGGTGAGCAGTTCTTC
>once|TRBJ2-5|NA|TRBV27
CASSSLASVLETQYF
TGTGCCAGCAGTTCCCTGGCTAGCGTGTTGGAGACCCAGTACTTC
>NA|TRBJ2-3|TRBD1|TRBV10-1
CASSEGDSGRWDTQYF
TGCGCCAGCAGTGAAGGGGACAGCGGACGGTGGGATACGCAGTATTTT
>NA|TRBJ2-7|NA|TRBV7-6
CASSLSVTGTYEQYF
TGTGCCAGCAGCTTATCCGTGACAGGAACCTACGAGCAGTACTTC
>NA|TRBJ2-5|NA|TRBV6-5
CASVGGETQYF
TGTGCCAGCGTCGGGGGAGAGACCCAGTACTTC
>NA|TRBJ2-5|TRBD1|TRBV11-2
CASSAADLSQGRETQYF
TGTGCCAGCAGCGCCGCAGACCTCTCACAGGGGAGAGAGACCCAGTACTTC
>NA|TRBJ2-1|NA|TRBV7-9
CASSPPGGVGEQFF
TGTGCCAGCAGCCCCCCGGGGGGCGTGGGTGAGCAGTTCTTC
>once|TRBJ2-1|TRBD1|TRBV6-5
CASNSGQGNEQFF
TGTGCCAGCAACTCGGGACAGGGGAATGAGCAGTTCTTC
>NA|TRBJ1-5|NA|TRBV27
CASKTATGNQPQHF
TGTGCCAGCAAGACAGCTACAGGGAATCAGCCCCAGCATTTT
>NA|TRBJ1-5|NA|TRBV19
CASKLEGSLQPQHF
TGTGCCAGTAAGCTTGAGGGCAGTTTGCAGCCCCAGCATTTT
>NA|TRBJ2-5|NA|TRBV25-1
CASSEGETQYF
TGTGCCAGCAGTGAGGGGGAGACCCAGTACTTC
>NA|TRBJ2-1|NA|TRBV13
CASSLVVGNEQFF
TGTGCCAGCAGCTTAGTGGTGGGGAATGAGCAGTTCTTC
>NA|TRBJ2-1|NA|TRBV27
CASSVLGGSYNEQFF
TGTGCCAGCAGTGTACTGGGGGGCTCCTACAATGAGCAGTTCTTC
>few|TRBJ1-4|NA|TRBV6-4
CASSDSRVRSWEKLFF
TGTGCCAGCAGTGACTCGCGGGTACGGTCGTGGGAAAAACTGTTTTTT
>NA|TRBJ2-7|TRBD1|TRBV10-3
CAIRAGTGDFYEQYF
TGTGCCATCAGAGCCGGGACAGGGGACTTCTACGAGCAGTACTTC
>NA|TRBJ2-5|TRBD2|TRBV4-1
CASSRIAGANQETQYF
TGCGCCAGCAGCCGCATAGCGGGGGCAAACCAAGAGACCCAGTACTTC
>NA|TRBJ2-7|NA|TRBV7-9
CASSSSSGLISYEQYF
TGTGCCAGCAGCTCCTCCTCCGGACTGATCTCCTACGAGCAGTACTTC
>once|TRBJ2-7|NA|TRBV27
CASSPMTSYHVYEQYF
TGTGCCAGCAGTCCGATGACTAGTTATCACGTCTACGAGCAGTACTTC
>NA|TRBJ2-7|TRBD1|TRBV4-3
CASSQAWTGPSYEQYF
TGCGCCAGCAGCCAAGCCTGGACAGGGCCTTCCTACGAGCAGTACTTC